The 21 T cell receptor beta chains reported below all come from one sample, sequenced in a study of T cells in localized non-small cell lung cancer. Some clones are missing from TCRdb's copy, which holds only in-frame ones; the method was immunoSEQ multiplex PCR. The sample holds approximately 150,000 clones, about 89% seen once. This specimen was peripheral blood, taken before any cancer treatment. Receptors were obtained from a female donor older than 55 with stage I lung adenocarcinoma.

The table lists this clone with a few counts. V and J are TRBV28 and TRBJ2-3; TRBD2 aligns across 10 bases. J was trimmed by 6 bases and V by 6 bases; bases with no gene match: 9. Germline V gene data show CDR1 as MDHEN and CDR2 as SYDVKM. This CDR3 spans 15 amino acids. The CDR3: CASSRTSGYSDTQYF. CDR3 nucleotides: TGTGCCAGCAGCCGGACTAGCGGCTACTCGGATACGCAGTATTTT.

V gene TRBV19 combines with J gene TRBJ2-7; 7 bases map to TRBD1. Trimming cost V 8 bases and J 7 bases; bases outside gene matches: 5. The CDR3 has 11 amino acids. Germline V gene sequence: CDR1 LNHDA, CDR2 SQIVND (reference sequence). This chain's CDR3 is CASGDRWEQYF. The DNA for the CDR3 is TGTGCCAGTGGGGACAGATGGGAGCAGTACTTC.

J is TRBJ1-1 and V is TRBV2; 8 bases map to TRBD1. The CDR3 covers 12 residues. The V and J ends lost 4 bases and 10 bases, in that order; junction bases with no gene match: 5. Germline assignment: CDR1 SNHLY and CDR2 FYNNEI. CDR3 in DNA: TGTGCCAGCAGTGGTTCAGGGGGCTTAGCTTTCTTT. Its protein product is CASSGSGGLAFF.

This chain uses TRBV5-6 with TRBJ1-5; 7 bases line up with TRBD1. This CDR3 contains 16 residues. Germline CDR1 SGHDT, CDR2 YYEEEE. V lost 0 bases to trimming and J lost 4 bases; unmatched junction nucleotides: 7. As DNA, the CDR3 is TGTGCCAGCAGCTTGGTGGGACAGAACCAAAATCAGCCCCAGCATTTT. It encodes CASSLVGQNQNQPQHF.

This clone was picked up a small number of times. V usage is TRBV19 and J usage is TRBJ2-7; 7 nucleotides align to TRBD2. This CDR3 has 13 residues. Germline V lookup: CDR1 LNHDA, CDR2 SQIVND (reference sequence). V was clipped by 4 bases and J by 9 bases; unmatched bases: 9. In DNA form, the CDR3 reads TGTGCCAGTAGTAACCGGGACTACCTAGGGCAGTACTTC. Its protein is CASSNRDYLGQYF.

The sample holds one count of this clone. This chain links TRBV10-2 with TRBJ2-2; 11 positions match TRBD2. Germline assignment: CDR1 WSHSY and CDR2 SAAADI. This CDR3 has 18 amino acids. V was pared by 3 bases and J by 0 bases, with 6 bases of the junction left unmatched. The CDR3 bases are TGCGCCAGCAGTGAATTGCTAGCGGGAGGTACGAACACCGGGGAGCTGTTTTTT. Translation gives CASSELLAGGTNTGELFF.

This chain links TRBV5-1 with TRBJ2-6, with unresolved D. The CDR3 covers 15 residues. CDR1 is SGHRS and CDR2 is YFSETQ in the germline V gene. V was cut by 5 bases and J by 0 bases, with 9 bases left in between. DNA for the CDR3: TGCGCCAGCAGGGGTCGAAACTCTGGGGCCAACGTCCTGACTTTC. Translated: CASRGRNSGANVLTF.

The V call is TRBV7-2, the J call TRBJ2-1, with no clear D. The CDR3 sequence is 14 residues long. Germline CDR1 SGHTA, CDR2 FQGNSA. Trimming cost V 1 base and J 4 bases, with 8 bases left between them. CDR3 sequence: CASSLVHRYNEQFF. As DNA, the CDR3 is TGTGCCAGCAGCTTAGTTCATAGATACAATGAGCAGTTCTTC.

The chain is built from TRBV6-6 and TRBJ2-1; TRBD2 matches 9 bases. Germline V gene sequence: CDR1 MNHNY, CDR2 SVGAGI (reference sequence). This CDR3 is built from 15 residues. Trimming took 6 bases from V and 3 from J; bases not matched to a gene: 6. The DNA for the CDR3 is TGTGCCAGCAGCGAGACTAGCGGAAACTACAATGAGCAGTTCTTC. Amino acids: CASSETSGNYNEQFF.

V is TRBV10-3 and J is TRBJ1-2; 8 positions agree with TRBD1. There are 15 residues in the CDR3. In germline, CDR1 is ENHRY, CDR2 SYGVKD. V dropped 2 bases and J dropped 3; count of bases not matched to a gene: 5. The CDR3 DNA follows: TGTGCCATCAGTGAGGGGACAGGCTCTTACTATGGCTACACCTTC. It is translated as CAISEGTGSYYGYTF.

The chain is built from TRBV9 and TRBJ1-2; no clear D. The CDR3 totals 15 residues. Germline CDR1 SGDLS, CDR2 YYNGEE. V gave up 0 bases and J gave up 4 bases, with 13 bases separating them. CDR3 DNA: TGTGCCAGCAGCGTAGGAGCAGGAGCCCCCTATGGCTACACCTTC. This gives the protein CASSVGAGAPYGYTF.

The chain combines TRBV10-3 with TRBJ1-3; no firm D call. The germline CDR1 and CDR2 sequences are ENHRY and SYGVKD. The length of the CDR3 is 12 residues. Trimming shortened V by 11 bases and J by 4 bases, and 12 bases separated the two germline ends. CDR3 DNA: TGTGCCTCGACGGATTGGGGAAACACCATATATTTT. This translates into CASTDWGNTIYF.

This clone appeared a single time. V gene TRBV13 combines with J gene TRBJ1-3; 8 nucleotides align to TRBD1. CDR1 and CDR2 (germline): PRHDT, FYEKMQ (reference sequence). Trimming at V came to 7 bases and at J to 0 bases, leaving 11 bases not matched to a gene. The CDR3 spans 17 residues. As DNA, the CDR3 is TGTGCCAGCACATTCCCCCGGGACAGGAACTCTGGAAACACCATATATTTT. Amino acid sequence: CASTFPRDRNSGNTIYF.

This sequence joins TRBV28 and TRBJ2-5, with D unclear. Per the germline V gene, CDR1 is MDHEN and CDR2 is SYDVKM. The CDR3 consists of 14 residues. Trimming stripped 3 bases from V and 0 bases from J, with 8 bases between. The DNA for the CDR3 is TGTGCCAGCAGTTTCCTAACAGACCAAGAGACCCAGTACTTC. Amino acid sequence: CASSFLTDQETQYF.

This clone was seen only once. V usage is TRBV14 and J usage is TRBJ1-2; maybe TRBD1 (6 bases). Looked up from germline, CDR1 is SGHDN and CDR2 is FVKESK. The CDR3 contains 14 residues. V gave up 1 base and J gave up 4 bases, with 10 bases separating them. As DNA, the CDR3 is TGTGCCAGCAGCCAAGTAGGACAGAGCTATGGCTACACCTTC. Its protein is CASSQVGQSYGYTF.

The chain combines TRBV5-1 with TRBJ2-7, with D possibly TRBD2 on 7 matching bases. V lost 5 bases to trimming and J lost 2 bases, with 17 bases between them. The CDR3 has 15 residues. CDR1 SGHRS and CDR2 YFSETQ come from the germline V gene. The CDR3 loop reads CASRGGAGGTYEQYF. CDR3 nucleotide sequence: TGCGCCAGCAGAGGGGGGGCAGGCGGTACCTACGAGCAGTACTTC.

The chain has TRBV6-1 and TRBJ2-7; TRBD1 matches at 9 bases. V shed 7 bases, J shed 2 bases, and the junction held 3 bases outside the gene matches. Germline loops: CDR1 MNHNS, CDR2 SASEGT. This CDR3 is built from 13 residues. The CDR3 sequence is CASMGQGTYEQYF. CDR3 bases: TGTGCCAGCATGGGACAGGGTACCTACGAGCAGTACTTC.

J is TRBJ2-3 and V is TRBV30; D is possibly TRBD1 or TRBD2 (5 bases each). The CDR3 covers 16 residues. The germline gives CDR1 GTSNPN, CDR2 SVGIG (reference sequence). Deletions cut 5 bases from V and 0 bases from J, with 18 bases between. The CDR3 reads CAWYYSRGGSTDTQYF. In nucleotides, the CDR3 is TGTGCCTGGTACTATTCCCGGGGCGGGAGCACAGATACGCAGTATTTT.

This chain connects TRBV28 to TRBJ1-2, with TRBD1 identical over 8 bases. The CDR3 runs 12 residues. Germline CDR1 is MDHEN and CDR2 is SYDVKM. V lost 5 bases, J lost 7 bases, and 3 bases stayed unmatched. In DNA form, the CDR3 reads TGTGCCAGCAGTGACAGGGGTCTTGGCTACACCTTC. Its translation: CASSDRGLGYTF.

The rearrangement joins TRBV28 to TRBJ1-3, with 7 bases fitting TRBD1. Germline-derived CDR1 and CDR2 are MDHEN and SYDVKM. CDR3 length: 15 residues. Trimming cost V 5 bases and J 0 bases; bases outside gene matches: 4. This CDR3 is CASSPRTGSGNTIYF. The CDR3 region has the DNA TGTGCCAGCAGTCCCCGGACAGGCTCTGGAAACACCATATATTTT.

CDR3 sequence (DNA): TGTGCCAGCAAACCGGGACTAGTTTTCAATGAGCAGTTCTTC. Protein: CASKPGLVFNEQFF. J is TRBJ2-1 and V is TRBV27; TRBD2 aligns across 8 bases. V lost 7 bases, J lost 6 bases, and 8 bases stayed unmatched. The CDR3 runs to 14 residues. Per the germline V gene, CDR1 is MNHEY and CDR2 is SMNVEV (reference sequence).